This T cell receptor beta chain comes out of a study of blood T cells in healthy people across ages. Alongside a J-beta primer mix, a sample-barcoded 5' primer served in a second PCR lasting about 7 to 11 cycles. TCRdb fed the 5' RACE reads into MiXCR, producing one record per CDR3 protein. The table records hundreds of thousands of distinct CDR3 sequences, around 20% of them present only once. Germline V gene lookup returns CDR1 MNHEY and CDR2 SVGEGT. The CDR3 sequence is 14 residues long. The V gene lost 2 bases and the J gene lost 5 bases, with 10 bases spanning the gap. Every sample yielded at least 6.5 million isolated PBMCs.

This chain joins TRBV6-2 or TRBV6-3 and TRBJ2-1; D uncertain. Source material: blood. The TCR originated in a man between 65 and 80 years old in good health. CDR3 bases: TGTGCCAGCAGTTACGGCCGGATCGACAATGAGCAGTTCTTC. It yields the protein CASSYGRIDNEQFF.